These T cell receptor beta chains were read from a single sample in a study of cytomegalovirus exposure and HLA in healthy donors. Here immunoSEQ multiplex PCR was the method, and the copy in TCRdb shows in-frame clones only, minus some. This sample yields fewer than 110,000 clones, of which 73% are seen a single time; around 7.8% belongs to the top ten. Input material: PBMCs. These receptors came from a man younger than 40 in good health and CMV-seronegative. The CDR3 runs from the conserved cysteine through the conserved F or W. A D gene is named only where the DNA matches it firmly. Clone size appears in some rows only: once, few, many, or a class for an expanded clone.

abundance	d_gene	j_gene	v_gene	CDR3aa	CDR3nt
NA	NA	TRBJ2-3	TRBV5-8	CASSTGLLSSTDTQYF	TGTGCCAGCAGCACGGGACTTCTGTCTAGCACAGATACGCAGTATTTT
NA	NA	TRBJ2-3	TRBV4-1	CASSQTRLRDTQYF	TGCGCCAGCAGCCAAACCCGACTGCGAGATACGCAGTATTTT
few	NA	TRBJ1-1	TRBV6-5	CASRLQGSNTEAFF	TGTGCCAGCAGACTACAGGGTTCGAACACTGAAGCTTTCTTT
NA	TRBD1	TRBJ1-2	TRBV28	CASSQPKDRETF	TGTGCCAGCAGTCAGCCTAAAGACAGGGAAACCTTC
few	NA	TRBJ2-5	TRBV5-1	CASSLSGSKETQYF	TGCGCCAGCAGCTTGTCGGGGAGTAAAGAGACCCAGTACTTC
NA	TRBD1	TRBJ2-5	TRBV5-1	CASSSGQGLGETQYF	TGCGCCAGCAGCTCGGGACAGGGTTTGGGGGAGACCCAGTACTTC
NA	TRBD2	TRBJ2-5	TRBV10-2	CATRIGTSGQETQYF	TGCGCCACCAGAATTGGGACTAGCGGCCAAGAGACCCAGTACTTC
NA	NA	TRBJ2-1	TRBV6-1	CASSPPVGGNEQFF	TGTGCCAGCAGTCCTCCTGTGGGGGGCAATGAGCAGTTCTTC
NA	NA	TRBJ1-1	TRBV7-2	CASSADRNTEAFF	TGTGCCAGCAGCGCGGACAGGAACACTGAAGCTTTCTTT
NA	TRBD1	TRBJ1-3	TRBV11-3	CASSLRAGQSSGNTIYF	TGTGCCAGCAGCTTAAGGGCGGGACAGAGCTCTGGAAACACCATATATTTT
NA	NA	TRBJ1-2	TRBV5-1	CASSTPDSSPLYGYTF	TGCGCCAGCAGCACGCCGGACAGCTCCCCACTTTATGGCTACACCTTC
NA	NA	TRBJ2-1	TRBV28	CASSPTIGTPYNEQFF	TGTGCCAGCAGCCCCACGATTGGCACCCCCTACAATGAGCAGTTCTTC
NA	TRBD2	TRBJ2-5	TRBV5-1	CASNGGVGETQYF	TGCGCCAGCAACGGGGGGGTGGGAGAGACCCAGTACTTC
NA	TRBD1	TRBJ1-3	TRBV4-1	CASSQAPTGAGNTIYF	TGCGCCAGCAGCCAAGCCCCTACAGGGGCGGGAAACACCATATATTTT
few	TRBD2	TRBJ2-5	TRBV5-6	CASSLSGGAQETQYF	TGTGCCAGCAGCTTAAGCGGGGGGGCCCAAGAGACCCAGTACTTC
NA	TRBD1	TRBJ1-5	TRBV7-2	CASSFDRGGNQPQHF	TGTGCCAGCAGCTTCGACAGGGGTGGCAATCAGCCCCAGCATTTT
NA	NA	TRBJ1-1	TRBV7-2	CASSLDRVTEAFF	TGTGCCAGCAGCTTAGATCGTGTTACTGAAGCTTTCTTT
NA	TRBD1	TRBJ2-2	TRBV5-1	CASSSGGPNTGELFF	TGCGCCAGCAGTTCAGGGGGCCCGAACACCGGGGAGCTGTTTTTT
NA	NA	TRBJ2-1	TRBV25-1	CASRTQGRNNEQFF	TGTGCCAGCAGGACTCAGGGTAGAAACAATGAGCAGTTCTTC
NA	TRBD2	TRBJ2-1	TRBV5-4	CASSGGLAGGPLEQFF	TGTGCCAGCAGCGGAGGACTAGCGGGAGGGCCGCTTGAGCAGTTCTTC
NA	TRBD2	TRBJ2-1	TRBV7-2	CASSHSGVPYNEQFF	TGTGCCAGCAGCCATAGCGGGGTGCCCTACAATGAGCAGTTCTTC
NA	NA	TRBJ2-7	TRBV30	CAWSLGHNEQYF	TGCGCCTGGTCTTTGGGCCACAACGAGCAGTACTTC
NA	TRBD1	TRBJ1-5	TRBV7-2	CASSLAGTGVQPQHF	TGTGCCAGCAGCTTAGCCGGGACAGGGGTTCAGCCCCAGCATTTT
once	TRBD1	TRBJ1-3	TRBV28	CASSLPGQGLSSGNTIYF	TGTGCCAGCAGTTTACCAGGACAGGGCTTAAGCTCTGGAAACACCATATATTTT
NA	TRBD1	TRBJ1-4	TRBV5-1	CASSLVTGVEKLFF	TGCGCCAGCAGCTTGGTGACAGGGGTTGAAAAACTGTTTTTT
NA	NA	TRBJ2-7	TRBV28	CASSLPDGGLDYEQYF	TGTGCCAGCAGTTTACCCGACGGGGGGCTAGACTACGAGCAGTACTTC
NA	NA	TRBJ2-1	TRBV27	CASSLSLSTSSDSEQFF	TGTGCCAGCAGTTTATCCCTTAGTACTAGCTCAGACAGTGAGCAGTTCTTC
NA	TRBD2	TRBJ2-7	TRBV9	CASSVASGSHEQYF	TGTGCCAGCAGCGTAGCTAGCGGGAGCCACGAGCAGTACTTC
few	NA	TRBJ2-1	TRBV11-2	CASSSTPGSYNEQFF	TGTGCCAGCAGCTCCACCCCGGGCTCCTACAATGAGCAGTTCTTC
NA	TRBD2	TRBJ2-3	TRBV5-1	CASSRALAGTTDTQYF	TGCGCCAGCAGCCGGGCACTAGCGGGGACCACAGATACGCAGTATTTT
NA	TRBD1	TRBJ2-7	TRBV18	CASSPLGQGSYEQYF	TGTGCCAGCTCACCTCTAGGACAGGGGTCCTACGAGCAGTACTTC
NA	TRBD1	TRBJ2-5	TRBV19	CASSRDRAHETQYF	TGTGCCAGTAGTCGGGACAGGGCACATGAGACCCAGTACTTC
NA	TRBD1	TRBJ1-1	TRBV10-2	CATRDRVTEAFF	TGCGCCACCAGGGACAGGGTGACTGAAGCTTTCTTT
NA	NA	TRBJ1-5	TRBV15	CATSRDAGFQPQHF	TGTGCCACCAGCAGAGATGCAGGGTTTCAGCCCCAGCATTTT
few	NA	TRBJ1-6	TRBV7-2	CASSPGHSVIPLHF	TGTGCCAGCAGCCCGGGACACAGTGTTATACCCCTCCACTTT
few	TRBD2	TRBJ2-7	TRBV7-6	CASSLVLAGANEQYF	TGTGCCAGCAGCTTAGTGTTAGCGGGAGCGAACGAGCAGTACTTC
NA	TRBD1	TRBJ1-4	TRBV6-6	CASSYRTGREYKLFF	TGTGCCAGCAGTTACCGGACAGGGCGGGAGTATAAACTGTTTTTT
NA	TRBD1	TRBJ2-5	TRBV9	CASSERQGGYQETQYF	TGTGCCAGCAGCGAAAGACAGGGGGGCTACCAAGAGACCCAGTACTTC
NA	NA	TRBJ2-1	TRBV5-1	CASSLGPGEENEQFF	TGCGCCAGCAGCTTGGGACCGGGAGAGGAAAATGAGCAGTTCTTC
NA	TRBD2	TRBJ2-5	TRBV6-1	CASRLAGGVETQYF	TGTGCCAGTCGACTAGCGGGGGGGGTAGAGACCCAGTACTTC
few	TRBD2	TRBJ2-2	TRBV14	CASSRRLAVNTGELFF	TGTGCCAGCAGCCGACGACTAGCGGTCAACACCGGGGAGCTGTTTTTT
NA	NA	TRBJ1-5	TRBV7-9	CASSTGLLGGNQPQHF	TGTGCCAGCAGCACCGGACTCCTGGGTGGCAATCAGCCCCAGCATTTT
NA	TRBD1	TRBJ2-5	TRBV30	CAWSKGGAGTQYF	TGTGCCTGGAGTAAAGGGGGCGCCGGGACCCAGTACTTC
NA	NA	TRBJ2-7	TRBV11-2	CASSSPGTYLREQYF	TGTGCCAGCAGCTCCCCCGGGACTTATCTACGCGAGCAGTACTTC
few	NA	TRBJ2-2	TRBV4-1	CASSQVGRGNTGELFF	TGCGCCAGCAGCCAAGTGGGGAGAGGGAACACCGGGGAGCTGTTTTTT
NA	NA	TRBJ2-7	TRBV10-3	CAISVGVNGEQYF	TGTGCCATCAGTGTAGGGGTGAACGGCGAGCAGTACTTC
NA	TRBD2	TRBJ2-3	TRBV7-8	CASSLVRVPLAGDTQYF	TGTGCCAGCAGCTTAGTCAGGGTCCCCTTAGCGGGAGATACGCAGTATTTT
many	NA	TRBJ2-1	TRBV7-9	CASSPFGTLVGNEQFF	TGTGCCAGCAGCCCCTTTGGGACTCTTGTGGGCAATGAGCAGTTCTTC
once	NA	TRBJ2-7	TRBV28	CASSSGQVGSYEQYF	TGTGCCAGCAGTTCCGGTCAGGTAGGCTCCTACGAGCAGTACTTC